The T cell receptor (beta chain) described here comes from a study of shared clonotypes between healthy human individuals. Generated by immunoSEQ multiplex PCR, the TCRdb table keeps only in-frame clones and is missing some. There are about 2.4 million clones in the sample; approximately 94% occur only once, and around 0.4% lies in the top ten. V lost 6 bases to trimming and J lost 4 bases, with 10 bases between them. Germline V gene data show CDR1 as MDHEN and CDR2 as SYDVKM. CDR3 length: 14 amino acids. CD4+ cells underwent separation, giving CD45RA+ naive and CD45RA-negative memory subsets. As to this clone: The antigen remains unidentified.

Findings and caveats of the study: The naive CD4 repertoires of a few donors were compared, and about 5% of clonotypes were shared.

The sequence derives from a man between 18 and 35 years old in good health. Some clones in this sample may be carry-over from other donors' samples. Sequencing input: naive CD4+ T cells from PBMCs. Subset described: CD45RA+ positively selected. The rearrangement links TRBV28 to TRBJ1-6; no clear D gene. CDR3 DNA sequence: TGTGCCAGCAGGCGGACGGAATATAATTCACCCCTCCACTTT. Amino acid sequence: CASRRTEYNSPLHF.